A single T cell receptor (beta chain) is shown here with its context. The CDR3 contains 17 residues. Germline lookup yields CDR1 LGHNA and CDR2 YNFKEQ. Trimming at V came to 1 base and at J to 2 bases, leaving 8 bases not matched to a gene. The entry originates in a study of long-term antiretroviral therapy in people with HIV. This was the immunoSEQ v3.0 assay at survey level. Libraries were prepared by immunoSEQ multiplex PCR; TCRdb keeps only in-frame clonotypes and omits some of them. The sample consists of more than 6,500 clones, just under 75% of them appearing once. The chain is built from TRBV4-2 and TRBJ2-1, with 7 bases fitting TRBD2. Sequences were derived from unsorted PBMCs, sampled 0.1 years before starting antiretroviral therapy. This clonotype was sampled from a man between 18 and 29 years old with HIV. CDR3 nucleotide sequence: TGTGCCAGCAGCCAAGGCGACGGGGCGGGGGCCTACAATGAGCAGTTCTTC. Translated: CASSQGDGAGAYNEQFF.